This T cell receptor (beta chain) appears in the sequencing data of a study of blood T cell repertoires in COVID-19. Study-level background: T cells, B-cell-depleted T cells, or PBMCs supplied cDNA or gDNA.

Sequencing was performed with immunoSEQ multiplex PCR; in TCRdb, only in-frame clones are kept and a portion is missing. The sample has about 300,000 clones, about 82% seen once. Per germline, CDR1 MNHEY and CDR2 SMNVEV (reference sequence). The ends lost 5 bases at V and 1 base at J; junction bases unmatched: 8. The CDR3 extends over 17 amino acids. The TCR comes from a woman between 45 and 60 years old with acute or convalescent COVID-19. Sequencing input: peripheral blood. The chain recombines TRBV27 with TRBJ1-6; 7 bases agree with TRBD1. The CDR3 coding sequence is TGTGCCAGCAGTCCCCGAACAGGGGTTTCCTATAATTCACCCCTCCACTTT. Translation: CASSPRTGVSYNSPLHF.